One T cell receptor beta chain is described in this entry. Its cognate antigen is unknown. Germline CDR1 GTSNPN, CDR2 SVGIG (reference sequence). V was shortened by 1 base and J by 2 bases, with 2 bases between the two germline ends. CDR3 length: 11 residues. This sample was included in a study of T cell clonotyping in hematopoietic cell transplantation. Study-wide background: Pretransplant recipient samples were taken after cytoreduction. Broader study findings: Broader posttransplant TCR repertoire diversity was predicted by graft donor and pretransplant recipient Inverse Simpson Index values. Pathologically expanded recipient clonotypes increased progressively from day 30 to day 180 as diversity fell.

Described time point: recipient sample about 28 days before transplant, after cytoreduction. Recipient blood drawn about 28 days pretransplant and days 30, 100, 180 after. Clones were sequenced by immunoSEQ multiplex PCR, and TCRdb holds only the in-frame ones, with some missing. There are under 30,000 clones in the sample; more than 60% occur only once, and roughly 6.8% lies in the top ten. Source: peripheral blood mononuclear cells, taken before stem cell transplant. The chain employs TRBV30 and TRBJ2-5; D gene unclear. The origin of this receptor is a woman in her thirties with chronic myeloid leukemia. Some clones in this sample may be carry-over from other donors' samples. The CDR3 spells CAWSAQETQYF. The DNA of the CDR3 is TGTGCCTGGAGTGCTCAAGAGACCCAGTACTTC. Using reference TRBV30 and TRBJ2-5 for the parts outside the CDR3, the full variable domain is SQTIHQWPATLVQPVGSPLSLECTVEGTSNPNLYWYRQAAGRGLQLLFYSVGIGQISSEVPQNLSASRPQDRQFILSSKKLLLSDSGFYLCAWSAQETQYFGPGTRLLVL.